Each of the 21 T cell receptor beta chains below was sequenced from the same sample in a study of blood T cell repertoires in COVID-19. Using immunoSEQ multiplex PCR, the repertoire was profiled, and TCRdb retains in-frame clones only, with some absent. The sample carries approximately 170,000 clones, roughly 77% recorded once. The sample consisted of peripheral blood. All receptors derive from a human donor in a cohort sampled during active COVID-19.

The gene calls are TRBV14 and TRBJ2-6; 8 bases are shared with TRBD2. The junction had 8 bases not matched to a gene; V was cut back by 4 bases and J by 0 bases. The CDR3 loop spans 18 amino acids. The V gene's germline CDR1 is SGHDN and CDR2 FVKESK. The CDR3 spells CASSRRSGRISGANVLTF. CDR3 DNA: TGTGCCAGCAGCCGCCGCAGCGGGAGAATCTCTGGGGCCAACGTCCTGACTTTC.

This clone was recorded a few times. This rearrangement joins TRBV9 to TRBJ2-5; 7 positions match TRBD2. J gave up 1 base and V 3 bases, and 24 bases lay outside the gene matches. CDR3 length: 21 amino acids. The germline gives CDR1 SGDLS, CDR2 YYNGEE. Here the CDR3 reads CASSEGTIWTRTKQSQETQYF. The CDR3 DNA sequence: TGTGCCAGCAGCGAAGGTACTATCTGGACTAGGACAAAACAGAGCCAAGAGACCCAGTACTTC. Filled out from reference TRBV9 and TRBJ2-5, the complete variable domain reads DSGVTQTPKHLITATGQRVTLRCSPRSGDLSVYWYQQSLDQGLQFLIQYYNGEERAKGNILERFSAQQFPDLHSELNLSSLELGDSALYFCASSEGTIWTRTKQSQETQYFGPGTRLLVL.

V gene TRBV29-1 combines with J gene TRBJ2-2, with 7 positions matching TRBD1. V trimming: 0 bases; J trimming: 4 bases; junction bases outside the gene matches: 8. Per germline, CDR1 SQVTM and CDR2 ANQGSEA. There are 16 residues in the CDR3. In DNA form, the CDR3 reads TGCAGCGTTGAAGATCGGAGACAGGGTAGCACCGGGGAGCTGTTTTTT. This translates into CSVEDRRQGSTGELFF.

V is TRBV7-3 and J is TRBJ1-2; possibly TRBD1 for D (5 bases). The CDR3 loop spans 14 amino acids. From germline, CDR1 is SGHTA and CDR2 FQGTGA. V dropped 2 bases and J dropped 0 bases, with 7 bases sitting between them. CDR3 region: CASSLDSANYGYTF. The DNA of the CDR3 is TGTGCCAGCAGCTTAGACAGCGCTAACTATGGCTACACCTTC.

V gene TRBV15 combines with J gene TRBJ2-1; weak D call: TRBD2 (5 bases). The CDR3 is 12 amino acids. Per the germline V gene, CDR1 is LNHNV and CDR2 is YYDKDF (reference sequence). V lost 5 bases and J lost 3, with 5 bases in between. The CDR3 nucleotides are TGTGCCACCAGCCGGGACTACAATGAGCAGTTCTTC. Translating it yields CATSRDYNEQFF.

The CDR3 is CARRGGGGEYEQYF. The DNA of the CDR3 is TGCGCCCGCCGCGGCGGGGGGGGAGAGTACGAGCAGTACTTC. The chain joins TRBV5-1 to TRBJ2-7; 9 bases match TRBD2. J was trimmed by 4 bases and V by 10 bases; bases with no gene match: 12. The CDR3 length is 14 residues. The germline gives CDR1 SGHRS, CDR2 YFSETQ. The whole variable domain, filled in from reference TRBV5-1 and TRBJ2-7, reads KAGVTQTPRYLIKTRGQQVTLSCSPISGHRSVSWYQQTPGQGLQFLFEYFSETQRNKGNFPGRFSGRQFSNSRSEMNVSTLELGDSALYLCARRGGGGEYEQYFGPGTRLTVT.

This clone has only a few counts. The rearrangement joins TRBV28 to TRBJ1-2, with 8 bases matching TRBD1. In germline, CDR1 is MDHEN, CDR2 SYDVKM. V was clipped by 5 bases and J by 0 bases; unmatched bases: 17. The CDR3 has 19 residues. The CDR3 reads CASSPRLAGQEISNYGYTF. CDR3 nucleotide sequence: TGTGCCAGCAGTCCCCGACTGGCGGGACAGGAGATATCTAACTATGGCTACACCTTC.

This rearrangement joins TRBV7-3 to TRBJ2-2; D unresolved. Trimming took 2 bases from V and 7 from J, leaving 11 bases between them. Germline V gene sequence: CDR1 SGHTA, CDR2 FQGTGA. This CDR3 comprises 14 residues. Here the CDR3 reads CASSLGSSGGELFF. The CDR3 DNA is TGTGCCAGCAGCTTAGGTAGCTCTGGCGGGGAGCTGTTTTTT. Together with reference TRBV7-3 and TRBJ2-2, the CDR3 gives the full variable domain: GAGVSQTPSNKVTEKGKYVELRCDPISGHTALYWYRQSLGQGPEFLIYFQGTGAADDSGLPNDRFFAVRPEGSVSTLKIQRTERGDSAVYLCASSLGSSGGELFFGEGSRLTVL.

The chain uses TRBV11-2 and TRBJ2-3; no definite D call. V lost 5 bases and J lost 4, with 7 bases in between. CDR1 is SGHAT, CDR2 FQNNGV, per germline. The CDR3 runs to 12 residues. The CDR3, as DNA: TGTGCCAGCAGCCTCGGTTCAGATACGCAGTATTTT. This codes for CASSLGSDTQYF.

The CDR3 here is CASSDQGNLRKLFF. In DNA form, the CDR3 reads TGTGCCAGCAGTGATCAGGGGAATTTGAGGAAACTGTTTTTT. The rearrangement uses TRBV25-1 and TRBJ1-4; TRBD1 might be the D (6 bases). The CDR3 contains 14 residues. Germline V gene sequence: CDR1 MGHDK, CDR2 SYGVNS. V dropped 3 bases and J dropped 11 bases, with 16 bases sitting between them.

V is TRBV27 and J is TRBJ2-3; 13 bases are a match to TRBD2. Germline V gene lookup returns CDR1 MNHEY and CDR2 SMNVEV (reference sequence). With 6 bases clipped from V and 2 bases from J, the junction kept 2 bases outside the gene matches. CDR3 length equals 15 residues. CDR3 in amino acids: CASRTSGGITDTQYF. Here the CDR3 DNA reads TGTGCCAGCAGGACTAGCGGGGGGATCACAGATACGCAGTATTTT.

The rearrangement joins TRBV7-2 to TRBJ2-7; 7 bases map to TRBD2. The V and J ends lost 11 bases and 1 base, in that order; junction bases with no gene match: 11. The CDR3 runs to 14 residues. Germline V gene sequence: CDR1 SGHTA, CDR2 FQGNSA. The CDR3 region has the DNA TGTGCCCGGGGGGAGAGCCCGCTATCCTACGAGCAGTACTTC. Translation gives CARGESPLSYEQYF.

The rearrangement links TRBV3-1 (or the pseudogene TRBV3-2) to TRBJ2-1; 12 bases line up with TRBD2. Trimming took 3 bases from V and 3 from J; bases not matched to a gene: 6. Looked up from germline, CDR1 is LGHDT and CDR2 is YNNKEL (reference sequence). This CDR3 has 17 amino acids. The CDR3 nucleotides read TGTGCCAGCAGCCAGCCCGGGACTAGCGGGCTCTACAATGAGCAGTTCTTC. Encoded protein: CASSQPGTSGLYNEQFF.

The chain employs TRBV3-1 (or the pseudogene TRBV3-2) and TRBJ1-2; TRBD1 matches at 7 bases. Germline V CDR1 and CDR2: LGHDT, YNNKEL (reference sequence). This CDR3 has 17 amino acids. After removal of 4 bases from V and 0 bases from J, the junction contained 11 bases not matched to a gene. CDR3 in amino acids: CASSPGGQGTANYGYTF. CDR3 DNA: TGTGCCAGCAGCCCAGGGGGTCAGGGCACAGCTAACTATGGCTACACCTTC.

In DNA form, the CDR3 reads TGCGCCAGCAGGGGCGGTCTGGCGGGAGAGAGGAATGAGCAGTTCTTC. Translation gives CASRGGLAGERNEQFF. J is TRBJ2-1 and V is TRBV5-1; 7 bases align to TRBD2. Unmatched junction bases numbered 15, after V lost 5 bases and J lost 7 bases. The CDR3 loop spans 16 amino acids. Germline-derived CDR1 and CDR2 are SGHRS and YFSETQ.

This sequence joins TRBV6-6 and TRBJ2-2; 14 bases agree with TRBD2. The V and J ends lost 5 bases and 3 bases, in that order; junction bases with no gene match: 11. Germline loops: CDR1 MNHNY, CDR2 SVGAGI (reference sequence). The CDR3 is 19 amino acids. The CDR3 DNA reads TGTGCCAGCAGTCTTTCTTCGACTAGCGGGAGGGCCGACACCGGGGAGCTGTTTTTT. Translating it yields CASSLSSTSGRADTGELFF.

The gene calls are TRBV27 and TRBJ2-5; 10 positions match TRBD1. J was trimmed by 5 bases and V by 5 bases; bases with no gene match: 14. Germline CDR1 is MNHEY and CDR2 is SMNVEV (reference sequence). The CDR3 runs to 17 residues. The CDR3 DNA reads as TGTGCCAGCAGTCAAAACGACAGGGGGCCAGGGGGTGAGACCCAGTACTTC. Residues: CASSQNDRGPGGETQYF.

The gene calls are TRBV6-5 and TRBJ1-2; D ambiguous. The CDR3 has 14 residues. V gave up 2 bases and J gave up 4 bases, with 11 bases separating them. Germline CDR1 is MNHEY and CDR2 is SVGAGI. CDR3 sequence reads: CASSYLRDSYGYTF. In nucleotides, the CDR3 is TGTGCCAGCAGTTACCTCCGGGATAGCTATGGCTACACCTTC.

The chain uses TRBV11-2 and TRBJ1-4, with 10 bases identical to TRBD1. The germline gives CDR1 SGHAT, CDR2 FQNNGV. V gave up 5 bases and J gave up 7 bases; unmatched junction bases: 7. The CDR3 extends over 15 amino acids. The CDR3 coding sequence is TGTGCCAGCAGCAAAGACAGGGGGCGAGGTGAAAAACTGTTTTTT. Translated: CASSKDRGRGEKLFF.

V gene TRBV29-1 combines with J gene TRBJ2-7, with 7 nucleotides matching TRBD1. The CDR3 has 11 residues. Per the germline V gene, CDR1 is SQVTM and CDR2 is ANQGSEA. Trimming removed 5 bases from V and 6 bases from J; junction bases left unmatched: 4. In DNA form, the CDR3 reads TGCAGCGTTAAGGACAGGTCCGAGCAGTACTTC. It encodes CSVKDRSEQYF.

This clone was seen a handful of times. This sequence joins TRBV9 and TRBJ1-1; the D is unclear. The CDR3 covers 14 residues. The germline V and J ends were trimmed by 0 bases and 11 bases, with 17 bases remaining between them. In germline, CDR1 is SGDLS, CDR2 YYNGEE. Here the CDR3 reads CASSVVSGGGDAFF. For the CDR3, the DNA is TGTGCCAGCAGCGTAGTCTCGGGAGGTGGTGACGCTTTCTTT.